This T cell receptor beta chain was profiled in a study of cytomegalovirus exposure and HLA in healthy donors. Study results and caveats: The study designated 160 or so TCR beta chains cytomegalovirus-associated.

These donors were members of the approximately 110-subject validation cohort, a group separate from the approximately 700-subject first cohort. The repertoire was sequenced with immunoSEQ multiplex PCR; TCRdb's copy has only in-frame clones and lacks some. The sample records about 120,000 clones, roughly 88% being singletons. The CDR3 is made up of 17 amino acids. V lost 2 bases, J lost 0 bases, and 14 bases lay in between. Germline-derived CDR1 and CDR2 are GTSNPN and SVGIG (reference sequence). In regard to this clone: Antigen specificity is unknown.

The sequenced sample was PBMCs. The chain combines TRBV30 with TRBJ1-6; no definite D call. This sequence originates from a man between 18 and 35 years old in good health and CMV-seronegative. The CDR3 region has the DNA TGTGCCTGGAGTTTAGTTGGCGGAAGCTCCTATAATTCACCCCTCCACTTT. Its protein product is CAWSLVGGSSYNSPLHF.